These 26 T cell receptor beta chains originate from one sample sequenced in a study of Tregs in tolerant kidney transplant recipients. Sequencing used immunoSEQ multiplex PCR; TCRdb keeps in-frame clones, though not all of them. Its clone listing holds tens of thousands of clones. The starting material was CD4+ T cells from blood, obtained before the transplant. These receptor sequences come from a human donor who received a combined kidney and bone marrow transplant.

Notes on this clone: The read terminates 3 residues ahead of where the CDR3 ends, so the germline J gene completes it. The genes are TRBV2 and TRBJ1-2, with 7 bases fitting TRBD1. Unmatched junction bases numbered 0, after V lost 4 bases and J lost 4 bases. CDR3 length equals 12 residues. Germline CDR1 is SNHLY and CDR2 is FYNNEI. This CDR3 is CASSGDSYGYTF. CDR3 DNA, as far as it was read: TGTGCCAGCAGTGGGGACAGCTATGGC.

Concerning this clone: The CDR3 end falls 3 residues outside the read, so it is completed with the germline J gene. The chain uses TRBV7-9 and TRBJ2-2; 11 bases agree with TRBD1. Trimming removed 8 bases from V and 2 bases from J; junction bases left unmatched: 4. Germline CDR1 SEHNR, CDR2 FQNEAQ (reference sequence). The CDR3 has 15 residues. The DNA read from the CDR3 is TGTGCCAGCTCCAGGACAGGGGGCAACACCGGGGAG. Protein product: CASSRTGGNTGE. The full-length CDR3 reads as CASSRTGGNTGELFF.

A remark on this clone: The read gets to within 3 residues of the CDR3 end, and the germline J gene fills in the rest. V gene TRBV2 combines with J gene TRBJ2-5; D may be TRBD2 (6 bases). CDR3 length: 12 residues. Deletions cut 9 bases from V and 0 bases from J, with 8 bases between. Germline assignment: CDR1 SNHLY and CDR2 FYNNEI. The covered CDR3 bases are TGTGCCAGACAGCGGGACCAAGAGACC. Translation gives CARQRDQET. The full-length CDR3 reads as CARQRDQETQYF.

Concerning this clone itself: With the read ending 3 residues before the CDR3 end, the germline J gene is used to fill in that end. The chain couples TRBV2 to TRBJ2-3, with 13 bases identical to TRBD2. The CDR3 sequence is 16 residues long. Germline CDR1 reads SNHLY; CDR2 reads FYNNEI. The V segment lost 4 bases and the J segment 3 bases; nucleotides outside the gene matches: 4. The sequenced CDR3 bases are TGTGCCAGCAGTGGGACTAGCGGGAGTAGGACAGATACG. Encoded protein: CASSGTSGSRTDT. The entire CDR3 reads CASSGTSGSRTDTQYF.

Concerning this clone: The read falls 3 residues short of the CDR3 end, and the missing part is taken from the germline J gene. The V and J genes are TRBV19 and TRBJ2-5; the match to TRBD1 covers 7 bases. The germline CDR1 and CDR2 sequences are LNHDA and SQIVND (reference sequence). V was pared by 5 bases and J by 1 base, with 4 bases of the junction left unmatched. The CDR3 length is 14 residues. The CDR3 reads CASSLRQGQETQYF. Partial CDR3 DNA: TGTGCCAGTAGTCTTCGACAGGGCCAAGAGACC.

As for this clone: Read data end 3 residues before the CDR3 end; the end is taken from the germline J gene. J is TRBJ2-7 and V is TRBV18; D possibly corresponds to TRBD2 (6 bases). The CDR3 is made up of 14 amino acids. The germline CDR1 and CDR2 sequences are KGHSH and LQKENI. V dropped 6 bases and J dropped 5 bases, with 17 bases sitting between them. The sequenced part of the CDR3 DNA is TGTGCCAGCTCCAGTGACGGGGAGCGGGACGAG. This gives the protein CASSSDGERDE. Given in full, the CDR3 is CASSSDGERDEQYF.

As regards this clone: Read coverage stops 3 residues before the CDR3 terminus; the germline J gene supplies the remainder. The V and J genes are TRBV5-1 and TRBJ1-2; 9 positions match TRBD1. V lost 4 bases to trimming and J lost 3 bases; unmatched junction nucleotides: 7. Germline CDR1 SGHRS, CDR2 YFSETQ. CDR3 size: 15 residues. Partial CDR3 DNA: TGCGCCAGCAGCACAGGGACAGGGAGTCACTATGGC. Protein sequence: CASSTGTGSHYG. The entire CDR3 protein reads CASSTGTGSHYGYTF.

Of note for this clone: The missing CDR3 end, 3 residues past where the read stops, is filled in from the germline J gene. The V gene is TRBV5-1, the J gene TRBJ2-3; a possible D gene is TRBD2 (6 bases). In germline, CDR1 is SGHRS, CDR2 YFSETQ. V was trimmed by 4 bases and J by 4 bases, leaving 10 bases between them. The CDR3 length is 13 residues. CDR3 DNA, as far as it was read: TGCGCCAGCAGCCCCTCGGGGGCAGATACG. Amino acid sequence: CASSPSGADT. The full-length CDR3 reads as CASSPSGADTQYF.

Turning to this clone: The read comes to an end 3 residues before the CDR3 does, leaving the germline J gene to fill in the end. V usage is TRBV6-2 or TRBV6-3 and J usage is TRBJ2-5; D gene uncertain. V was shortened by 0 bases and J by 4 bases, with 9 bases between the two germline ends. Germline V gene lookup returns CDR1 MNHEY and CDR2 SVGEGT. This CDR3 is 14 amino acids long. The sequenced part of the CDR3 DNA is TGTGCCAGCAGTTACTCGTCAGAAAGAGAGACC. Translated, it gives CASSYSSERET. The entire CDR3 reads CASSYSSERETQYF.

Turning to this clone: The sequenced fragment ends 3 residues before the CDR3 boundary, so the rest is inferred from the germline J gene. The chain uses TRBV7-8 and TRBJ1-2; TRBD1 aligns across 9 bases. The germline gives CDR1 SGHVS, CDR2 FQNEAQ. CDR3 size: 14 residues. The V gene end was trimmed by 6 bases and the J gene end by 5 bases; junction bases not matched to a gene: 7. The CDR3 protein is CASSPGQGGYGYTF. CDR3 DNA, as far as it was read: TGTGCCAGCAGTCCGGGACAGGGAGGATATGGC.

As regards this clone: Read coverage stops 3 residues before the CDR3 terminus; the germline J gene supplies the remainder. The chain employs TRBV18 and TRBJ1-5; 7 bases map to TRBD1. CDR3 length: 18 residues. Germline-derived CDR1 and CDR2 are KGHSH and LQKENI. The junction had 9 bases not matched to a gene; V was cut back by 1 base and J by 0 bases. CDR3 in amino acids: CASSPRDSSYYSNQPQHF. The covered CDR3 bases are TGTGCCAGCTCACCACGGGACAGCAGCTATTATAGCAATCAGCCC.

On this clone itself: Read data end 3 residues before the CDR3 end; the end is taken from the germline J gene. The chain uses TRBV29-1 and TRBJ1-1; 7 nucleotides line up with TRBD1. V dropped 6 bases and J dropped 1; count of bases not matched to a gene: 8. Germline V gives CDR1 SQVTM, CDR2 ANQGSEA. The CDR3 spans 14 residues. The CDR3 loop reads CSVEGAAGNTEAFF. CDR3 DNA, as far as it was read: TGCAGCGTCGAGGGGGCGGCGGGGAACACTGAA.

A remark on this clone: The CDR3 goes on 3 residues after the read ends, and that part is filled in from the germline J gene. The chain is built from TRBV7-2 and TRBJ2-7; the match to TRBD1 covers 9 bases. The CDR3 is 15 amino acids. Per germline, CDR1 SGHTA and CDR2 FQGNSA. Unmatched junction bases numbered 6, after V lost 2 bases and J lost 4 bases. The CDR3 DNA, read in part, is TGTGCCAGCAGCTTAAGGGACAGGGACCAATACGAG. It encodes CASSLRDRDQYE. The CDR3 in full is CASSLRDRDQYEQYF.

Concerning this clone itself: The read comes to an end 3 residues before the CDR3 does, leaving the germline J gene to fill in the end. The chain uses TRBV10-3 and TRBJ2-7, with 12 bases matching TRBD2. This CDR3 is 15 amino acids long. Trimming at V came to 4 bases and at J to 5 bases, leaving 6 bases not matched to a gene. Germline V gives CDR1 ENHRY, CDR2 SYGVKD. The CDR3 sequence is CAISGPGLAGDEQYF. The sequenced part of the CDR3 DNA is TGTGCCATCAGTGGCCCGGGACTAGCGGGTGACGAG.

With regard to this clone: The CDR3 is cut off 3 residues early in the read; its end comes from the germline J gene. The chain carries TRBV5-1 and TRBJ2-1; 8 bases match TRBD2. The CDR3 has 17 amino acids. V lost 0 bases and J lost 7; bases outside the gene matches: 12. Germline CDR1 and CDR2: SGHRS and YFSETQ. Here the CDR3 reads CASSLARGKVAGNEQFF. CDR3 bases read: TGCGCCAGCAGCTTGGCGAGGGGAAAGGTAGCGGGAAATGAG.

Comment on this clone: The read finishes 3 residues shy of the CDR3 end, and the germline J gene is used to complete it. The V and J genes are TRBV30 and TRBJ1-4; weak D call: TRBD1 (6 bases). The CDR3 consists of 15 residues. V lost 1 base and J 4 bases, leaving 13 bases between the germline ends. Germline V gives CDR1 GTSNPN, CDR2 SVGIG (reference sequence). The CDR3 loop reads CAWSEWGTLNEKLFF. The sequenced part of the CDR3 DNA is TGTGCCTGGAGTGAGTGGGGGACACTTAATGAAAAA. The entire variable domain, with the rest obtained from reference TRBV30 and TRBJ1-4, is as follows: SQTIHQWPATLVQPVGSPLSLECTVEGTSNPNLYWYRQAAGRGLQLLFYSVGIGQISSEVPQNLSASRPQDRQFILSSKKLLLSDSGFYLCAWSEWGTLNEKLFFGSGTQLSVL.

For this clone: The read terminates 3 residues ahead of where the CDR3 ends, so the germline J gene completes it. The V call is TRBV5-1, the J call TRBJ2-1; D remains unclear. With 2 bases removed from V and 0 bases from J, the gap between germline ends came to 6 bases. Germline values: CDR1 SGHRS, CDR2 YFSETQ. This CDR3 contains 14 residues. CDR3 amino acids: CASSLASSYNEQFF. The sequenced CDR3 bases are TGCGCCAGCAGCTTAGCGAGCTCCTACAATGAG.

On this clone itself: The CDR3 end is not reached by the read, which stops 3 residues before it; the germline J gene fills it in. The rearrangement links TRBV5-1 to TRBJ2-2, with 7 bases identical to TRBD1. The CDR3 loop spans 15 amino acids. V was pared by 4 bases and J by 3 bases, with 6 bases of the junction left unmatched. Germline CDR1 reads SGHRS; CDR2 reads YFSETQ. The covered CDR3 bases are TGCGCCAGCAGCCCGCAGGGGGTGGACACCGGGGAG. Translated, it gives CASSPQGVDTGE. The CDR3 reads in full as CASSPQGVDTGELFF.

On this clone itself: Sequencing ends 3 residues short of the CDR3 end; the germline J gene provides the rest. The chain recombines TRBV7-9 with TRBJ2-4; the D gene is possibly TRBD1 (5 bases). The CDR3 covers 14 residues. V lost 5 bases and J 0 bases, leaving 8 bases between the germline ends. CDR1 and CDR2 (germline): SEHNR, FQNEAQ (reference sequence). CDR3 sequence: CASSQGLAKNIQYF. The covered CDR3 bases are TGTGCCAGCAGCCAGGGTCTAGCCAAAAACATT.

The sequenced CDR3 bases are TGTGCCAGCTCACCACTTCGACAGGGGGCAAATGAG. Protein sequence: CASSPLRQGANE. The CDR3 in its entirety is CASSPLRQGANEQFF. The V call is TRBV18, the J call TRBJ2-1, with 10 bases identical to TRBD1. The sequence runs out 3 residues before the end of the CDR3; the remainder is reconstructed from the germline J gene. V trimming: 1 base; J trimming: 7 bases; junction bases outside the gene matches: 4. Looked up from germline, CDR1 is KGHSH and CDR2 is LQKENI. The length of the CDR3 is 15 residues.

The covered CDR3 bases are TGTGCCAGCAGCCAAGCCCTTACAGGGGCACGAAGC. This translates into CASSQALTGARS. The complete CDR3 sequence is CASSQALTGARSYTF. The chain combines TRBV14 with TRBJ1-2, with TRBD1 identical over 7 bases. The read comes to an end 3 residues before the CDR3 does, leaving the germline J gene to fill in the end. The CDR3 covers 15 residues. Germline V gives CDR1 SGHDN, CDR2 FVKESK.

Worth noting for this clone: The read ends 3 residues shy of where the CDR3 ends; the end is completed using the germline J gene. The chain employs TRBV6-2 or TRBV6-3 and TRBJ2-5; 12 nucleotides align to TRBD2. V trimming: 4 bases; J trimming: 3 bases; junction bases outside the gene matches: 6. The CDR3 has 16 amino acids. Germline CDR1 MNHEY, CDR2 SVGEGT. The CDR3 bases that were read are TGTGCCAGCAGTTCGAAATGGACTAGCGGGAAAGAGACC. It encodes CASSSKWTSGKET. The complete CDR3 sequence is CASSSKWTSGKETQYF.

As concerns this clone: The missing CDR3 end, 3 residues past where the read stops, is filled in from the germline J gene. The chain employs TRBV6-2 or TRBV6-3 and TRBJ1-2; possible D gene TRBD1, 5 bases. The CDR3 is 14 amino acids. Germline CDR1 MNHEY, CDR2 SVGEGT. The ends were cut back, 6 bases at V and 4 bases at J, with 15 bases in the middle. CDR3 bases read: TGTGCCAGCAGAAATTTTCAGGGCGGCTATGGC. Translation: CASRNFQGGYG. Given in full, the CDR3 is CASRNFQGGYGYTF.

On this clone: The CDR3 end falls 3 residues outside the read, so it is completed with the germline J gene. The chain is built from TRBV7-9 and TRBJ2-3, with D tentatively TRBD2 (5 bases). The germline V gene encodes CDR1 SEHNR and CDR2 FQNEAQ (reference sequence). Trimming shortened V by 4 bases and J by 6 bases, and 11 bases separated the two germline ends. There are 13 residues in the CDR3. This chain's CDR3 is CASSSPLADTQYF. The sequenced part of the CDR3 DNA is TGTGCCAGCAGCTCCCCCTTAGCGGATACG.

Comment on this clone: The read terminates 3 residues ahead of where the CDR3 ends, so the germline J gene completes it. The V call is TRBV30, the J call TRBJ2-2; weak D call: TRBD1 (6 bases). Per germline, CDR1 GTSNPN and CDR2 SVGIG (reference sequence). The CDR3 is 15 amino acids. V was pared by 0 bases and J by 6 bases, with 14 bases between. The DNA read from the CDR3 is TGTGCCTGGAGTGTACTACGGCGGACAGCCGGGGAG. It translates to CAWSVLRRTAGE. Given in full, the CDR3 is CAWSVLRRTAGELFF.

About this clone: The read is 3 residues too short to cover the CDR3 end, so that end is filled in from the germline J gene. The rearrangement uses TRBV5-1 and TRBJ2-1, with unresolved D. CDR3 length: 13 residues. Germline CDR1 is SGHRS and CDR2 is YFSETQ. Trimming cost V 6 bases and J 8 bases, with 15 bases left between them. The covered CDR3 bases are TGCGCCAGCAAGGTAGACGGGTTCGATGAG. Protein: CASKVDGFDE. The full CDR3 is CASKVDGFDEQFF.